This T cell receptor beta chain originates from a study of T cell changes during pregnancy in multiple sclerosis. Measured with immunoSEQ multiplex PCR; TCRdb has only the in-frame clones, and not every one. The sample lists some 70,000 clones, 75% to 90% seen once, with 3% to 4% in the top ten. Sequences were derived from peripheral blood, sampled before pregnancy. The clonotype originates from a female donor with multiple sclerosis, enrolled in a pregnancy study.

The CDR3: CASSQAISYEQYF. Written as DNA, the CDR3 is TGTGCCAGCAGTCAGGCCATCTCCTACGAGCAGTACTTC. The chain joins TRBV6-5 to TRBJ2-7; D remains ambiguous. V gave up 5 bases and J gave up 0 bases, with 8 bases separating them. This CDR3 is built from 13 residues. Germline V gene data show CDR1 as MNHEY and CDR2 as SVGAGI.